The clone carrying this T cell receptor beta chain was observed at least ten times. These data belong to a study of Graves' ophthalmopathy and Graves' hyperthyroidism. Study-wide context: Peripheral blood sampling preceded any treatment and occurred at initial diagnosis.

This CDR3 is 13 amino acids long. V trimming: 2 bases; J trimming: 10 bases; junction bases outside the gene matches: 4. CDR1 is MDHEN, CDR2 SYDVKM, per germline. From RNA, the CDR3 regions of TCR beta chains were amplified and sequenced. Second-round multiplex PCR came after first-round RT-PCR with HTBI primers. MiXCR was run by TCRdb on the multiplex PCR reads, yielding one entry per CDR3 protein. Of 300,000 to 450,000 distinct CDR3 sequences listed, roughly a sixth are singletons. The sequenced material came from peripheral blood. This chain uses TRBV28 with TRBJ1-1; 10 bases match TRBD1. The receptor comes from an adult woman with stable Graves' hyperthyroidism. The DNA for the CDR3 is TGTGCCAGCAGTTTAGGGGACAGGGGAAGAGCTTTCTTT. Translated, it gives CASSLGDRGRAFF.